The rows below give T cell receptor beta chains drawn from one sample of a study of memory CD8 T cells in hepatitis C reinfection. The table came from immunoSEQ multiplex PCR; TCRdb's copy has only in-frame clones and leaves some out. Here the sample spans more than 35,000 clones, approximately 88% being singletons. Sequences were obtained from naive CD8+ T cells sorted from blood. Source of these receptors: a man aged 18 to 29 with hepatitis C virus infection. The CDR3 runs from the conserved cysteine through the conserved F or W. The order of the fields is CDR3 protein, J gene, V gene.

CDR3 protein: CASSQDGRTQFF; J gene: TRBJ2-1; V gene: TRBV4-1
CDR3 protein: CASSWGGGDTQYF; J gene: TRBJ2-3; V gene: TRBV5-6
CDR3 protein: CASSFPLQETQYF; J gene: TRBJ2-5; V gene: TRBV7-9
CDR3 protein: CASSVGGPAEKLFF; J gene: TRBJ1-4; V gene: TRBV9
CDR3 protein: CASSAQGWVTQPQHF; J gene: TRBJ1-5; V gene: TRBV21-1
CDR3 protein: CASGRGGSNQPQHF; J gene: TRBJ1-5; V gene: TRBV19
CDR3 protein: CASRPAGATNEKLFF; J gene: TRBJ1-4; V gene: TRBV7-9
CDR3 protein: CASSQEPLMDFYEQYF; J gene: TRBJ2-7; V gene: TRBV4-1
CDR3 protein: CASKTINQPQHF; J gene: TRBJ1-5; V gene: TRBV2
CDR3 protein: CASSQETGQATEAFF; J gene: TRBJ1-1; V gene: TRBV4-1
CDR3 protein: CASSPSPGREVGDTQYF; J gene: TRBJ2-3; V gene: TRBV7-9
CDR3 protein: CASSATGGKDTQYF; J gene: TRBJ2-3; V gene: TRBV7-6
CDR3 protein: CASSPTGGRASSYNEQFF; J gene: TRBJ2-1; V gene: TRBV9
CDR3 protein: CASRQNRGPSYEQYF; J gene: TRBJ2-7; V gene: TRBV7-8
CDR3 protein: CASSQGEPGVHEQFF; J gene: TRBJ2-1; V gene: TRBV4-3
CDR3 protein: CASSVSGTGNEQFF; J gene: TRBJ2-1; V gene: TRBV9
CDR3 protein: CASSLLGLGRNTEAFF; J gene: TRBJ1-1; V gene: TRBV5-8
CDR3 protein: CASSPPTGGAETQYF; J gene: TRBJ2-5; V gene: TRBV5-6
CDR3 protein: CASSPRGDGAYEQYF; J gene: TRBJ2-7; V gene: TRBV28
CDR3 protein: CASSLGRGYTGELFF; J gene: TRBJ2-2; V gene: TRBV7-8
CDR3 protein: CASSQDTGAREQFF; J gene: TRBJ2-1; V gene: TRBV4-2
CDR3 protein: CASSPVLGRGNTEAFF; J gene: TRBJ1-1; V gene: TRBV5-1
CDR3 protein: CASSFRLAATDTQYF; J gene: TRBJ2-3; V gene: TRBV7-8
CDR3 protein: CASSLAARAENEQFF; J gene: TRBJ2-1; V gene: TRBV27
CDR3 protein: CASSLDSDRLPTDTQYF; J gene: TRBJ2-3; V gene: TRBV7-2
CDR3 protein: CASSVGVTGELFF; J gene: TRBJ2-2; V gene: TRBV2
CDR3 protein: CASSEGPGQGWTGELFF; J gene: TRBJ2-2; V gene: TRBV6-1
CDR3 protein: CASSPTGNLYGYTF; J gene: TRBJ1-2; V gene: TRBV18
CDR3 protein: CASRGLAVEPYNEQFF; J gene: TRBJ2-1; V gene: TRBV11-2
CDR3 protein: CASSPWGGNTEAFF; J gene: TRBJ1-1; V gene: TRBV14
CDR3 protein: CATRDPTSGSPDTQYF; J gene: TRBJ2-3; V gene: TRBV19
CDR3 protein: CASSSLKQGGFGYTF; J gene: TRBJ1-2; V gene: TRBV28
CDR3 protein: CASRGRYTGELFF; J gene: TRBJ2-2; V gene: TRBV7-9
CDR3 protein: CASSVEGAGGFYEQFF; J gene: TRBJ2-1; V gene: TRBV9
CDR3 protein: CASSYSNSPNEQYF; J gene: TRBJ2-7; V gene: TRBV6-6
CDR3 protein: CSVEGGQGYNNQPQHF; J gene: TRBJ1-5; V gene: TRBV29-1
CDR3 protein: CASSSKSGEQAGNEQFF; J gene: TRBJ2-1; V gene: TRBV4-1
CDR3 protein: CASSEMADNQPQHF; J gene: TRBJ1-5; V gene: TRBV2
CDR3 protein: CASSKEAGWSYEQYF; J gene: TRBJ2-7; V gene: TRBV21-1
CDR3 protein: CASSLVAGNQPQHF; J gene: TRBJ1-5; V gene: TRBV7-9
CDR3 protein: CAIPFRDKEGGSSYEQYF; J gene: TRBJ2-7; V gene: TRBV2
CDR3 protein: CASSLREQGETQYF; J gene: TRBJ2-5; V gene: TRBV28
CDR3 protein: CASSSTGDTDTQYF; J gene: TRBJ2-3; V gene: TRBV5-4
CDR3 protein: CASSQASGSYEQYF; J gene: TRBJ2-7; V gene: TRBV4-1
CDR3 protein: CSALDWDEQFF; J gene: TRBJ2-1; V gene: TRBV29-1
CDR3 protein: CASSLVTYYPLQYF; J gene: TRBJ2-7; V gene: TRBV7-9
CDR3 protein: CASSYLASLYNEQFF; J gene: TRBJ2-1; V gene: TRBV6-5
CDR3 protein: CATSRDFSPSDFTDTQYF; J gene: TRBJ2-3; V gene: TRBV15
CDR3 protein: CASSSPRTGGQDTGELFF; J gene: TRBJ2-2; V gene: TRBV27
CDR3 protein: CSVELDWAGSYEQYF; J gene: TRBJ2-7; V gene: TRBV29-1
CDR3 protein: CASSYPGLAGQETQYF; J gene: TRBJ2-5; V gene: TRBV6-5
CDR3 protein: CASSQTSGGLTDTQYF; J gene: TRBJ2-3; V gene: TRBV6-6
CDR3 protein: CASSEGLRELDEQYF; J gene: TRBJ2-7; V gene: TRBV2
CDR3 protein: CASSPGTGVDTQYF; J gene: TRBJ2-3; V gene: TRBV7-9
CDR3 protein: CASSTLTGLDNEQFF; J gene: TRBJ2-1; V gene: TRBV27
CDR3 protein: CASSYQGQGNYGYTF; J gene: TRBJ1-2; V gene: TRBV2
CDR3 protein: CASSFSGRAGYEQYF; J gene: TRBJ2-7; V gene: TRBV27
CDR3 protein: CASSQGPEAFF; J gene: TRBJ1-1; V gene: TRBV27
CDR3 protein: CASSGRTHSWELFF; J gene: TRBJ2-2; V gene: TRBV2
CDR3 protein: CASSNSPSPDTQYF; J gene: TRBJ2-3; V gene: TRBV10-1